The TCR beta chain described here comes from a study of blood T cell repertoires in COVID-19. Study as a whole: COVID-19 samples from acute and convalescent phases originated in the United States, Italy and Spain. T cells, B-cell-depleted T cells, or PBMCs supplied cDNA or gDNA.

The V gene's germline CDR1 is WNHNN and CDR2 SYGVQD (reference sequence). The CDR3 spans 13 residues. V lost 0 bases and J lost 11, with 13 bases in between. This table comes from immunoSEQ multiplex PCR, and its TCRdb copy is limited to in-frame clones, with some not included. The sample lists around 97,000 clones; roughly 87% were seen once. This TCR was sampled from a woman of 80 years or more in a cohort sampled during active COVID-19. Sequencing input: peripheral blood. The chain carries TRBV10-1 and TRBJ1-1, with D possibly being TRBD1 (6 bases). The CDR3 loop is CASSESGALRAFF. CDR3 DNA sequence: TGCGCCAGCAGTGAGTCGGGGGCATTAAGGGCTTTCTTT.